Below are 23 T cell receptor beta chains sequenced from a single sample in a study of response to subunit inactivated influenza vaccine. TCRdb itself ran the RT-PCR reads through MiXCR, one entry per CDR3 protein. This repertoire shows about 700,000 distinct CDR3 sequences, around 13% found once; its top ten account for around 7.3%. The material was PBMCs from blood, obtained roughly 15 days before vaccination. The receptor source for this set is a man aged 50 or older who received an inactivated influenza vaccine.

CDR3 nucleotide sequence: TGCGCCAGCAGTGATGCCGGGACAGTGCAAGCGTCCACCTTC. This translates into CASSDAGTVQASTF. This sequence joins TRBV10-2 and TRBJ1-2; 7 bases map to TRBD1. The trim removed 3 bases at V and 13 bases at J, leaving 14 bases unmatched. Germline V gives CDR1 WSHSY, CDR2 SAAADI. The CDR3 contains 14 residues.

V is TRBV5-1 and J is TRBJ1-2, with TRBD1 as a possible D gene (6 bases). The CDR3 is 16 residues long. Per the germline V gene, CDR1 is SGHRS and CDR2 is YFSETQ. V was shortened by 1 base and J by 4 bases, with 17 bases between the two germline ends. CDR3 sequence: CASSLQGNGGIYGYTF. The DNA of the CDR3 is TGCGCCAGCAGCTTGCAGGGGAACGGGGGTATCTATGGCTACACCTTC.

This clonotype was picked up many times. V gene TRBV7-2 combines with J gene TRBJ2-3; no clear D. Germline V gene sequence: CDR1 SGHTA, CDR2 FQGNSA. Trimming cost V 0 bases and J 8 bases, with 9 bases left between them. CDR3 size: 13 residues. In DNA form, the CDR3 reads TGTGCCAGCAGCTTAGCGGATTTCGGTACGCAGTATTTT. This translates into CASSLADFGTQYF.

This clonotype showed up just a few times. V gene TRBV25-1 combines with J gene TRBJ1-5; D is uncertain. Germline loops: CDR1 MGHDK, CDR2 SYGVNS. CDR3 length: 12 amino acids. V lost 3 bases, J lost 11 bases, and 11 bases lay in between. In nucleotides, the CDR3 is TGTGCCAGCAGTGATTCGGCCCAGTCCCAGCATTTT. This encodes CASSDSAQSQHF.

V usage is TRBV20-1 and J usage is TRBJ2-4, with 11 bases fitting TRBD2. The V gene's germline CDR1 is DFQATT and CDR2 SNEGSKA (reference sequence). This CDR3 is 15 amino acids long. Trimming took 5 bases from V and 0 from J; bases not matched to a gene: 3. Written as DNA, the CDR3 is TGCAGTGCTCCCGGACTAGCGGGAGCCAAAAACATTCAGTACTTC. This codes for CSAPGLAGAKNIQYF.

This rearrangement joins TRBV3-1 to TRBJ2-7; a weak D match, TRBD1 (6 bases). This CDR3 has 17 residues. In germline, CDR1 is LGHDT, CDR2 YNNKEL (reference sequence). V was clipped by 2 bases and J by 2 bases, with 19 bases between them. The CDR3 spells CASSQPFTGNGAYEQYF. CDR3 coding DNA: TGTGCCAGCAGCCAACCTTTTACAGGGAATGGGGCCTACGAGCAGTACTTC.

J is TRBJ2-5 and V is TRBV7-2; D may be TRBD1 (7 bases). Germline V gives CDR1 SGHTA, CDR2 FQGNSA. With 5 bases removed from V and 4 bases from J, the gap between germline ends came to 17 bases. The CDR3 totals 15 residues. CDR3 in amino acids: CASSPQGGSAETQYF. CDR3 DNA sequence: TGTGCCAGCAGCCCTCAGGGGGGAAGCGCAGAGACCCAGTACTTC.

This clonotype showed up just a few times. The J gene is TRBJ1-6, the V gene TRBV4-3, with D unclear. Germline V CDR1 and CDR2: LGHNA, YSLEER. Trimming removed 1 base from V and 8 bases from J, with 6 bases in between. This CDR3 contains 13 residues. This chain's CDR3 is CASSQAVDSPLHF. CDR3 bases: TGCGCCAGCAGCCAAGCCGTAGATTCACCCCTCCACTTT.

The J gene is TRBJ1-1, the V gene TRBV7-2; D is undetermined. The CDR3 sequence is 12 residues long. V lost 5 bases, J lost 11 bases, and 15 bases lay in between. Germline CDR1 SGHTA, CDR2 FQGNSA. CDR3 protein: CASSPGMLGAFF. CDR3 in DNA: TGTGCCAGCAGCCCCGGCATGCTTGGGGCTTTCTTT.

In its sample, this clonotype was seen a few times. The chain couples TRBV29-1 to TRBJ2-7; TRBD1 or TRBD2 may be the D gene (5 bases each). The V end was cut by 4 bases, the J end by 7 bases, with 11 bases between. Looked up from germline, CDR1 is SQVTM and CDR2 is ANQGSEA. The CDR3 spans 11 residues. The CDR3 bases are TGCAGCGTTGCAGGGAGAAGGGAGCAGTACTTC. It codes for CSVAGRREQYF.

Only a few counts were recorded for this clonotype. The V and J genes are TRBV7-2 and TRBJ2-3; D might be TRBD1 (5 bases). The germline CDR1 and CDR2 sequences are SGHTA and FQGNSA. Trimming pared 2 bases from V and 2 bases from J, leaving 8 bases between. The CDR3 has 14 amino acids. DNA of the CDR3: TGTGCCAGCAGCTTAATAGGGGACACAGATACGCAGTATTTT. Protein sequence: CASSLIGDTDTQYF.

This clonotype showed up just a few times. This chain uses TRBV11-1 with TRBJ2-6, with D possibly called TRBD1 or TRBD2 (6 bases each). CDR1 SGHAT and CDR2 FQDESV come from the germline V gene (reference sequence). The CDR3 consists of 20 residues. V was trimmed by 5 bases and J by 7 bases, leaving 30 bases between them. This CDR3 is CASSPMGGQYSGMKANVLTF. In DNA, the CDR3 is TGTGCCAGCAGCCCGATGGGGGGACAATACTCTGGGATGAAAGCCAACGTCCTGACTTTC.

There are a few counts of this clonotype. The rearrangement links TRBV20-1 to TRBJ1-1, with 11 bases that match TRBD1. The germline V gene encodes CDR1 DFQATT and CDR2 SNEGSKA (reference sequence). There are 16 residues in the CDR3. After removal of 3 bases from V and 4 bases from J, the junction contained 10 bases not matched to a gene. The CDR3 spells CSARSGQGAEGTEAFF. The CDR3, as DNA: TGCAGTGCTAGGTCTGGACAGGGGGCGGAGGGCACTGAAGCTTTCTTT.

This rearrangement joins TRBV6-1 to TRBJ2-2; 9 nucleotides align to TRBD1. Germline CDR1 MNHNS, CDR2 SASEGT. V was clipped by 4 bases and J by 4 bases; unmatched bases: 7. The CDR3 has 16 amino acids. DNA for the CDR3: TGTGCCAGCAGTGTTGGGACAGGGAGGGGCACCGGGGAGCTGTTTTTT. It codes for CASSVGTGRGTGELFF.

This clonotype was detected many times. The chain recombines TRBV9 with TRBJ2-5; 13 positions match TRBD2. This CDR3 has 21 amino acids. CDR1 SGDLS and CDR2 YYNGEE come from the germline V gene. J gave up 5 bases and V 0 bases, and 19 bases lay outside the gene matches. The DNA for the CDR3 is TGTGCCAGCAGCGTAGGTCTAGGGGGACTAGCGGGACTCCCCCCCCGGGAGACCCAGTACTTC. It encodes CASSVGLGGLAGLPPRETQYF.

The chain uses TRBV7-2 and TRBJ1-5, with D possibly being TRBD1 (5 bases). The CDR3 sequence is 15 residues long. Germline CDR1 SGHTA, CDR2 FQGNSA. V lost 2 bases and J 1 base, leaving 9 bases between the germline ends. Written as DNA, the CDR3 is TGTGCCAGCAGCTTACGAGGGGCGAGCAATCAGCCCCAGCATTTT. Its translation is CASSLRGASNQPQHF. Full variable domain (missing parts from reference TRBV7-2 and TRBJ1-5): GAGVSQSPSNKVTEKGKDVELRCDPISGHTALYWYRQSLGQGLEFLIYFQGNSAPDKSGLPSDRFSAERTGGSVSTLTIQRTQQEDSAVYLCASSLRGASNQPQHFGDGTRLSIL.

In its sample, this clonotype was seen a few times. The rearrangement links TRBV4-2 to TRBJ2-7; the match to TRBD2 covers 11 bases. This CDR3 region has 16 residues. Germline trimming cut 4 bases from V and 3 bases from J; bases unmatched to any gene: 8. Germline V gives CDR1 LGHNA, CDR2 YNFKEQ. CDR3 nucleotides: TGTGCCAGCAGCCCAGAGATAGGACTAGCGGGCTACGAGCAGTACTTC. This encodes CASSPEIGLAGYEQYF.

The chain carries TRBV10-3 and TRBJ2-1; 10 bases map to TRBD2. This CDR3 has 16 residues. Germline V gene lookup returns CDR1 ENHRY and CDR2 SYGVKD. The junction had 6 bases not matched to a gene; V was cut back by 3 bases and J by 4 bases. The CDR3: CAISDQTSGAYNEQFF. CDR3 nucleotides: TGTGCCATCAGTGACCAAACTAGCGGGGCATACAATGAGCAGTTCTTC.

This clonotype was detected many times. The J gene is TRBJ2-1, the V gene TRBV7-2; D is unresolved. Germline lookup yields CDR1 SGHTA and CDR2 FQGNSA. V lost 0 bases and J 0 bases, leaving 12 bases between the germline ends. This CDR3 has 17 residues. Written as DNA, the CDR3 is TGTGCCAGCAGCTTAGCAGGGCCTACAAGCTCCTACAATGAGCAGTTCTTC. This sequence encodes CASSLAGPTSSYNEQFF. Together with reference TRBV7-2 and TRBJ2-1, the CDR3 gives the full variable domain: GAGVSQSPSNKVTEKGKDVELRCDPISGHTALYWYRQSLGQGLEFLIYFQGNSAPDKSGLPSDRFSAERTGGSVSTLTIQRTQQEDSAVYLCASSLAGPTSSYNEQFFGPGTRLTVL.

The chain employs TRBV12-3 or TRBV12-4 and TRBJ2-5; TRBD1 matches 7 bases. Trimming removed 3 bases from V and 2 bases from J; junction bases left unmatched: 9. CDR3 length: 16 residues. This CDR3 reads CASSFNRDRLQETQYF. DNA of the CDR3: TGTGCCAGCAGTTTTAACAGGGACAGACTTCAAGAGACCCAGTACTTC.

This clonotype turned up a few times. The chain couples TRBV10-3 to TRBJ2-6; D might be TRBD1 (5 bases). This CDR3 comprises 16 residues. Germline-derived CDR1 and CDR2 are ENHRY and SYGVKD. V lost 3 bases and J lost 4, with 13 bases in between. CDR3 coding DNA: TGTGCCATCAGTGACAACAAGGGGAACGGGGCCAACGTCCTGACTTTC. Its protein product is CAISDNKGNGANVLTF.

CDR3 DNA sequence: TGTGCCAGCAGTACCCTCAGGGGTGATGGCACTGAAGCTTTCTTT. Residues: CASSTLRGDGTEAFF. The chain combines TRBV12-3 or TRBV12-4 with TRBJ1-1; perhaps TRBD1 as D (6 bases). Trimming shortened V by 5 bases and J by 4 bases, and 17 bases separated the two germline ends. This CDR3 is built from 15 residues.

The genes are TRBV5-1 and TRBJ1-1; D is possibly TRBD1 (5 bases). This CDR3 has 14 amino acids. Germline V CDR1 and CDR2: SGHRS, YFSETQ. Trimming took off 0 bases at V and 4 bases at J, with 10 bases between the two ends. CDR3 protein: CASSLEGRSTEAFF. The CDR3 DNA is TGCGCCAGCAGCTTGGAGGGGCGATCCACTGAAGCTTTCTTT.